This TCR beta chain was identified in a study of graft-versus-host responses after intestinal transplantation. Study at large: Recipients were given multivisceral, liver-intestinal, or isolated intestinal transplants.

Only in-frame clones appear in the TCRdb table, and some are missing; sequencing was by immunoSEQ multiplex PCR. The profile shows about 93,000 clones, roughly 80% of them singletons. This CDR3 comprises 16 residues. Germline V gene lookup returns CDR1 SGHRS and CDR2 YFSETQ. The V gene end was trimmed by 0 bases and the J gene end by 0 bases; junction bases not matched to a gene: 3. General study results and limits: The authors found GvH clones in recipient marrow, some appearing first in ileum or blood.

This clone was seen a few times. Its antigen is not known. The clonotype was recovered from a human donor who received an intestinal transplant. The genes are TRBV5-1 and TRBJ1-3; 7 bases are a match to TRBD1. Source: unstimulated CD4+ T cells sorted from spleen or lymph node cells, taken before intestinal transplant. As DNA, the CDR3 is TGCGCCAGCAGCTTGGTGGGGGACAGCTCTGGAAACACCATATATTTT. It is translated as CASSLVGDSSGNTIYF.